This entry lists 3 T cell receptor beta chains sequenced from one sample in a study of regulatory T cells in long-lasting Graves disease. HTBI primers from iRepertoire and Arm-PCR of CDR3 regions yielded the TCR beta libraries. TCRdb re-called the multiplex PCR reads with MiXCR, one entry per CDR3 protein. The repertoire holds about 530,000 distinct CDR3 sequences, with around 16% as singletons. Stated time point: newly diagnosed GD, antithyroid drugs for less than 3 months. PBMC RNA served as the TCR library source. This sample was shared with a second study, whose subject was T cells in Graves' hyperthyroidism and ophthalmopathy.

The specimen comprised peripheral blood mononuclear cells (PBMCs), sampled at new diagnosis, from a patient treated with antithyroid drugs. These receptors came from a woman between 40 and 65 years old with Graves disease.

The rearrangement uses TRBV18 and TRBJ1-3, with D unclear. Germline CDR1 is KGHSH and CDR2 is LQKENI. The CDR3 sequence is 13 residues long. Trimming pared 3 bases from V and 4 bases from J, leaving 7 bases between. The CDR3 is CASSPEVGNTIYF. The CDR3 DNA is TGTGCCAGCTCACCCGAGGTGGGAAACACCATATATTTT.

Concerning this clonotype itself: A much larger clonotype is one base distant, so this may be a read error. The rearrangement uses TRBV6-1 and TRBJ2-1, with D possibly being TRBD1 or TRBD2 (5 bases each). CDR3 length equals 16 residues. The germline V gene encodes CDR1 MNHNS and CDR2 SASEGT. The V end was cut by 5 bases, the J end by 8 bases, with 22 bases between. The CDR3 loop is CASSTGTTLGAHEQFF. The CDR3 coding sequence is TGTGCCAGCAGTACCGGGACCACCTTAGGCGCCCATGAGCAGTTCTTC.

This rearrangement joins TRBV12-3 or TRBV12-4 to TRBJ2-2, with 10 nucleotides matching TRBD1. This CDR3 has 16 residues. V shed 5 bases, J shed 6 bases, and the junction held 9 bases outside the gene matches. CDR3 DNA: TGTGCCAGCAGTCCCCAGGGACAGGGGACGTCCGGGGAGCTGTTTTTT. Translated: CASSPQGQGTSGELFF.